This T cell receptor (beta chain) originates from a study of PD-L1 blockade in urothelial cancer. Study information: The year 2014 saw patients start atezolizumab, 1,200 mg intravenously every 3 weeks. Blood underwent analysis 3 weeks (second dose) and 6 weeks after treatment began.

With 5 bases removed from V and 4 bases from J, the gap between germline ends came to 9 bases. Germline CDR1 is MNHNS and CDR2 is SASEGT. CDR3 length: 14 residues. Method: immunoSEQ multiplex PCR; TCRdb's copy keeps in-frame clones and lacks some. Of about 27,000 clones listed, under 90% were seen once; the top ten hold roughly 1.6%. Noted time point: peripheral blood 6 weeks after treatment start. Between 1 and 8 samples per patient were obtained, pretreatment and on-treatment. The receptor was isolated from a man in his 70s with urothelial cancer. The chain uses TRBV6-1 and TRBJ1-6, with TRBD1 as a possible D gene (5 bases). Sequenced here: PBMCs, sampled around atezolizumab (anti-PD-L1) treatment. CDR3 amino acids: CASSQTGYNSPLHF. DNA of the CDR3: TGTGCCAGCAGTCAAACAGGTTATAATTCACCCCTCCACTTT.